A selection of T cell receptor beta chains follows, all from one sample in a study of T cell responses to AZD1222 COVID-19 vaccine. The repertoire was sequenced with immunoSEQ multiplex PCR; TCRdb's copy has only in-frame clones and lacks some. The data hold 150,000 to 200,000 clones, with around 89% observed a single time. Sequenced material: peripheral blood, taken on day 0 of AZD1222 vaccination. The receptors were gathered from an adult in good health. Both conserved end residues are part of each CDR3. The D gene is left open where the match is weak. Rows give clone size only sometimes, using once, few, many, or a class for an expanded clone.

J gene,clone size,D gene,V gene,CDR3 DNA,CDR3 protein
TRBJ1-6,once,TRBD1,TRBV4-1,TGCGCCAGCAGCCAAGAAACAGGGGTGGCTAATTCACCCCTCCACTTT,CASSQETGVANSPLHF
TRBJ2-7,once,TRBD1,TRBV13,TGTGCCAGCAGCTTGGGCCGACGACAGGGTCGGAACGAGCAGTACTTC,CASSLGRRQGRNEQYF
TRBJ1-2,.,.,TRBV11-2,TGTGCCAGCAGCTTAGATGGGAATTACTATGGCTACACCTTC,CASSLDGNYYGYTF
TRBJ1-2,.,TRBD1,TRBV6-1,TGTGCCAGCAGCTCAACCACCACAGGGGGCCATGGCTACACCTTC,CASSSTTTGGHGYTF
TRBJ1-3,.,.,TRBV5-4,TGTGCCAGCAGCTTGGGTGGAAACACCATATATTTT,CASSLGGNTIYF
TRBJ2-1,.,.,TRBV7-9,TGTGCCAGCAGCTTATTTGGAGGAGAGCAGTTCTTC,CASSLFGGEQFF
TRBJ1-6,.,.,TRBV4-3,TGCGCCAGCAGCCAAGAAGAGTTCCCCAAGTCAAATTCACCCCTCCACTTT,CASSQEEFPKSNSPLHF
TRBJ2-1,.,TRBD2,TRBV11-3,TGTGCCAGCAGCTTAGGATCTAGCGGGTCGGAGCAGTTCTTC,CASSLGSSGSEQFF
TRBJ1-2,.,TRBD1,TRBV28,TGTGCCAGCAGAGGACAGGGGGCCGACTATGGCTACACCTTC,CASRGQGADYGYTF
TRBJ1-6,.,TRBD1,TRBV11-2,TGTGCCAGCAGATTCCGGGACAGGGAGGTTTCACCCCTCCACTTT,CASRFRDREVSPLHF
TRBJ2-7,.,.,TRBV4-2,TGTGCCAGCAGCCAGTGGGAGGGGGCGTACGAGCAGTACTTC,CASSQWEGAYEQYF
TRBJ2-5,.,.,TRBV29-1,TGCAGCGTTTTTCAGCTCCAAGAGACCCAGTACTTC,CSVFQLQETQYF
TRBJ1-1,once,TRBD1,TRBV5-1,TGCGCCAGCAGCGCGGACAGGGTGAACACTGAAGCTTTCTTT,CASSADRVNTEAFF
TRBJ2-1,once,.,TRBV3-1/TRBV3-2,TGTGCCAGCAAGGAACAGGGAAATGAGCAGTTCTTC,CASKEQGNEQFF
TRBJ2-7,.,.,TRBV27,TGTGCCAGCAGTTTCTTGGCGGGTGAAACCTACGAGCAGTACTTC,CASSFLAGETYEQYF
TRBJ1-1,.,.,TRBV27,TGTGCCAGCCCCGGGGGGGAGACCACTGAAGCTTTCTTT,CASPGGETTEAFF
TRBJ1-4,.,.,TRBV20-1,TGCAGTGCTAGAGCCTCCGGGACTCAAATTTTT,CSARASGTQIF
TRBJ1-2,.,TRBD1,TRBV25-1,TGTGCCAGCAGTGACCCGGGACAGGGGGCTCGGGGCTACACCTTC,CASSDPGQGARGYTF
TRBJ2-7,.,TRBD1,TRBV15,TGTGCCACCAGCGGAGGACAGGGTGCGGCCGCCTACGAGCAGTACTTC,CATSGGQGAAAYEQYF
TRBJ2-4,.,TRBD2,TRBV19,TGTGCCAGTAGTATAGATGCCCTAGCGGACTCCTCCAAAAACATTCAGTACTTC,CASSIDALADSSKNIQYF
TRBJ2-1,.,.,TRBV7-3,TGTGCCAGCAGACCCGACAACTACAATGAGCAGTTCTTC,CASRPDNYNEQFF
TRBJ1-1,.,.,TRBV4-1,TGCGCCAGCAGCTATCAACAAGACCTGAACACTGAAGCTTTCTTT,CASSYQQDLNTEAFF
TRBJ1-5,.,TRBD1,TRBV30,TGTGCCTGGAATCGGGACAGGCCAAATCAGCCCCAGCATTTT,CAWNRDRPNQPQHF
TRBJ1-1,.,TRBD1,TRBV4-1,TGCGCCAGCAGCCAACCGACAGGGACCTTGAACACTGAAGCTTTCTTT,CASSQPTGTLNTEAFF
TRBJ2-5,.,.,TRBV3-1/TRBV3-2,TGTGCCAGCAGTTCTCGAGCGGTGGAGACCCAGTACTTC,CASSSRAVETQYF
TRBJ1-1,.,.,TRBV5-8,TGTGCCAGCAGCATCCGGGACACCCTTTGGGCTTTCTTT,CASSIRDTLWAFF
TRBJ2-3,few,.,TRBV6-5,TGTGCCAGCAGTACGTTGACCCTACAGGGAGATACGCAGTATTTT,CASSTLTLQGDTQYF
TRBJ2-3,.,.,TRBV25-1,TGTGCCAGCAGTGACGGGGGGCCCCTCACAGATACGCAGTATTTT,CASSDGGPLTDTQYF
TRBJ2-5,.,TRBD2,TRBV18,TGTGCCAGCTCACCAGGGCTAGCGGGGGACGAAGAGACCCAGTACTTC,CASSPGLAGDEETQYF
TRBJ1-1,once,.,TRBV19,TGTGCCAGTACGGAGGGCGCGAACACTGAAGCTTTCTTT,CASTEGANTEAFF
TRBJ2-5,.,.,TRBV20-1,TGCAGTGCCTTGGTTTCCGAGACCCAGTACTTC,CSALVSETQYF
TRBJ2-7,.,.,TRBV2,TGTGCCAGCAGTGGAAGCTACGAGCAGTACTTC,CASSGSYEQYF
TRBJ1-1,once,.,TRBV6-5,TGTGCCAGCAGTTACGACGGGAACACTGAAGCTTTCTTT,CASSYDGNTEAFF
TRBJ2-2,.,.,TRBV4-1,TGCGCCAGCAGCCAAGATTGGGTCAGGGGCGGTGGGGAGCTGTTTTTT,CASSQDWVRGGGELFF
TRBJ1-2,many,TRBD1,TRBV7-9,TGTGCCAGCAGCCCAACAGGGGCTAGCTATGGCTACACCTTC,CASSPTGASYGYTF
TRBJ1-2,once,.,TRBV6-5,TGTGCCTGCATGGAATATGGCTACACCTTC,CACMEYGYTF
TRBJ1-4,.,.,TRBV2,TGTGCCACGGACCGGGACGGGGAAAAACTGTTTTTT,CATDRDGEKLFF
TRBJ2-7,.,TRBD1,TRBV9,TGTGCCAGCAGCGTAGGTATCGTGGGGTGGGACAGGTCCTACGAGCAGTACTTC,CASSVGIVGWDRSYEQYF
TRBJ2-3,.,.,TRBV7-8,TGTGCCAGCAGCCCCCGGACTTCACCCTCCACAGATACGCAGTATTTT,CASSPRTSPSTDTQYF
TRBJ1-2,.,.,TRBV7-9,TGTGCCAGCAGCTTACGGGCGGGCTACACCTTC,CASSLRAGYTF
TRBJ1-3,.,.,TRBV6-5,TGTGCCAGCAGACAGGGAGGAGGAAACACCATATATTTT,CASRQGGGNTIYF
TRBJ2-7,.,TRBD2,TRBV4-2,TGTGCCAGCAGCCTCGGACTAGCGGACCTTACGCGGGAGCAGTACTTC,CASSLGLADLTREQYF
TRBJ1-1,.,.,TRBV18,TGTGCCAGCTCACGGTCCGCGGGGGCCAACACTGAAGCTTTCTTT,CASSRSAGANTEAFF
TRBJ2-5,.,.,TRBV13,TGTGCCAGCAGACAATGGGGGCAGGTTTACGGGACCCAGTACTTC,CASRQWGQVYGTQYF
TRBJ2-1,.,TRBD2,TRBV5-4,TGTGCCAGCAGCTTGTCTAGCGGGGACCACAATGAGCAGTTCTTC,CASSLSSGDHNEQFF
TRBJ1-1,.,.,TRBV7-9,TGTGCCAGCAGCTTAGCTGGCAGGGGAGGGACTGAAGCTTTCTTT,CASSLAGRGGTEAFF
TRBJ1-1,.,TRBD1,TRBV5-1,TGCGCCAGCACCCAATTTGGGGCCTCCGGGACAGGGGCGACTGAAGCTTTCTTT,CASTQFGASGTGATEAFF
TRBJ2-1,.,.,TRBV6-4,TGTGCCAGCAGTGAGTATTCGGGGGCCCTCTACAATGAGCAGTTCTTC,CASSEYSGALYNEQFF
TRBJ1-6,.,TRBD1,TRBV7-9,TGTGCCAGCAGCCGCATACAGGGGGCTACAATTTCACCCCTCCACTTT,CASSRIQGATISPLHF
TRBJ1-1,.,TRBD1,TRBV6-6,TGTGCCAGCAGCAGAGACAGGGGCGAAGCTTTCTTT,CASSRDRGEAFF
TRBJ2-1,.,.,TRBV18,TGTGCCAGCTCAATAGATCGGTCCCGGACGGTCGATGAGCAGTTCTTC,CASSIDRSRTVDEQFF
TRBJ1-6,once,.,TRBV4-1,TGCGCCAGCAGCCAACTAAGGGCAGGGAATTCACCCCTCCACTTT,CASSQLRAGNSPLHF
TRBJ1-4,.,.,TRBV6-5,TGTGCCAGCAGTTACGGGGGACATCCCGGCAATGAAAAACTGTTTTTT,CASSYGGHPGNEKLFF
TRBJ2-3,.,.,TRBV9,TGTGCCAGCAGCGTATCCAGGAGGAGCACAGATACGCAGTATTTT,CASSVSRRSTDTQYF
TRBJ2-2,.,TRBD2,TRBV7-3,TGTGCCAGCAGCCCGGGGGGAAGGACCGGGGAGCTGTTTTTT,CASSPGGRTGELFF